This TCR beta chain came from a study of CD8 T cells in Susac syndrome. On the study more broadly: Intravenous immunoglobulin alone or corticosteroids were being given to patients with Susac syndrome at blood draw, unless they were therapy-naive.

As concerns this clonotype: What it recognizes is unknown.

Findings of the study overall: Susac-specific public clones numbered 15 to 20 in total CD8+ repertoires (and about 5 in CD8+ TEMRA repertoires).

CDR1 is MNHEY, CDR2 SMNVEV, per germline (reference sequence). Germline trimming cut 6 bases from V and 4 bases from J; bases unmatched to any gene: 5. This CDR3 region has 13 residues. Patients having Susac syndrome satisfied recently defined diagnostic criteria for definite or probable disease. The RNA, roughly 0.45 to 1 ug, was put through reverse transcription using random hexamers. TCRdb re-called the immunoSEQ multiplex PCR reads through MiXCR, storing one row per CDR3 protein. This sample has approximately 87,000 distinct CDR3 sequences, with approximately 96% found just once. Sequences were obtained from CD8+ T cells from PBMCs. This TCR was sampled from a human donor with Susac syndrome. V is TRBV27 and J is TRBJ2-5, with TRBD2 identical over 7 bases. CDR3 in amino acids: CASRWEGGETQYF. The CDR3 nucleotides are TGTGCCAGCAGGTGGGAGGGCGGAGAGACCCAGTACTTC.